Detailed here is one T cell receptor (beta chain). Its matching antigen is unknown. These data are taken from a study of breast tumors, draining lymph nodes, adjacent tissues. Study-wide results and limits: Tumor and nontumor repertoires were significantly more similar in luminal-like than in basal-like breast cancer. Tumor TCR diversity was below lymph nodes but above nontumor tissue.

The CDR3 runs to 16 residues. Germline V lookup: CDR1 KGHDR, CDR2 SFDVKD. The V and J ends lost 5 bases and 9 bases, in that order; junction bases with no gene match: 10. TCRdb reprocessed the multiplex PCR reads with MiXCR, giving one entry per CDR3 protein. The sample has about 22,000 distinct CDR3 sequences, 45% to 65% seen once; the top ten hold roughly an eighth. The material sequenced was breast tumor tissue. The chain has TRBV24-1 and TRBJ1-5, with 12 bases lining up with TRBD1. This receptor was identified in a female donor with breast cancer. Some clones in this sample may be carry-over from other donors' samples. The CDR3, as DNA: TGTGCCACCAGTGGTATCGGGACAGGGGGCTCTCGGCCCCAGCATTTT. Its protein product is CATSGIGTGGSRPQHF.